This T cell receptor beta chain was recovered during a study of T cells in Graves' hyperthyroidism and ophthalmopathy. The CDR3 is 13 residues long. Germline CDR1 is MDHEN and CDR2 is SYDVKM. V was clipped by 5 bases and J by 4 bases, with 8 bases between them. The CDR3 regions of TCR beta were amplified from RNA transcripts. The primer set for the first-round RT-PCR of the TCR CDR3 was HTBI. TCRdb reanalysed the multiplex PCR reads using MiXCR and keeps one entry per CDR3 protein. The table has hundreds of thousands of distinct CDR3 sequences, about 15% seen once. Together with thyroid ultrasound, orbital computed tomography, serum thyroxine and TRAb, clinical symptoms were used for diagnoses. This clonotype was counted ten times or more. The antigen is unknown. General study results and limits: Blood also showed most of the thyroid clonotypes that were expanded above 0.001.

This clonotype was sampled from a woman aged 30 to 39 with Graves' hyperthyroidism. The chain combines TRBV28 with TRBJ2-2; D is ambiguous. Material: blood. The CDR3 loop is CASSPSGTGELFF. Written as DNA, the CDR3 is TGTGCCAGCAGTCCATCTGGCACCGGGGAGCTGTTTTTT.